This T cell receptor (beta chain) was profiled in a study of CD8 T cells in ankylosing spondylitis. The table lists this clonotype with many counts. In TCRdb, the 5' RACE reads were re-called with MiXCR into one record per CDR3 protein. The sample records 200,000 to 300,000 distinct CDR3 sequences, roughly 8.2% being singletons. This clonotype was obtained from a female donor with ankylosing spondylitis or in good health (not recorded which). The sequenced material came from blood, either unsorted or a sorted T cell fraction (not recorded which).

In nucleotides, the CDR3 is TGTGCCAGCAGGCCACAGGGGGAAAATTCACCCCTCCACTTT. It encodes CASRPQGENSPLHF. The chain is built from TRBV12-3 or TRBV12-4 and TRBJ1-6; 8 bases agree with TRBD1. This CDR3 is 14 amino acids long. V shed 6 bases, J shed 7 bases, and the junction held 5 bases outside the gene matches.